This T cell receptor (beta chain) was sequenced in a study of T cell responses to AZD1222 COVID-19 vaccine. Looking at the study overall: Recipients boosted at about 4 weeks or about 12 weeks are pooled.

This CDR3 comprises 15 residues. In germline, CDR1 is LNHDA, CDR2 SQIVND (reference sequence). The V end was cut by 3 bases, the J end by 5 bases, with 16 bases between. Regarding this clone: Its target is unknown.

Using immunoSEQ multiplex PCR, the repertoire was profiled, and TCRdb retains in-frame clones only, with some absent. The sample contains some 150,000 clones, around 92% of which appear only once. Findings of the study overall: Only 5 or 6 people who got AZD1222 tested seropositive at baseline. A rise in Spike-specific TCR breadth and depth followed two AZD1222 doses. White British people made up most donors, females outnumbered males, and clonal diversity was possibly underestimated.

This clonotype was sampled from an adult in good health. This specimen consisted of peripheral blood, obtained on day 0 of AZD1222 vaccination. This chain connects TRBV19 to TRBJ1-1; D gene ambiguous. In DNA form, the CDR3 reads TGTGCCAGTAGTATTTCTGGAGGGCCCAGAACTGAAGCTTTCTTT. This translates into CASSISGGPRTEAFF.